Sequencing of this T cell receptor beta chain was carried out in a study of blood T cell repertoires in COVID-19. Across the study: Whether acute or convalescent, the COVID-19 samples came from the United States, Italy and Spain. PBMCs, B-cell-depleted T cells, or T cells provided the cDNA or gDNA that made up the material.

A few counts support this clone. Produced via immunoSEQ multiplex PCR; TCRdb's table is partial and in-frame only. The data contain over 150,000 clones, around 84% of them singletons. Trimming removed 6 bases from V and 4 bases from J; junction bases left unmatched: 9. The CDR3 is 15 residues long. Germline V gives CDR1 ENHRY, CDR2 SYGVKD. This sequence was found in a man aged 35-49 years with acute or convalescent COVID-19. Specimen: peripheral blood. V gene TRBV10-3 combines with J gene TRBJ2-3, with 8 bases identical to TRBD2. Written as DNA, the CDR3 is TGTGCCATCAGCGCTTCAGCGGGGGAGGCAGATACGCAGTATTTT. Translated, it gives CAISASAGEADTQYF.